Below, 5 T cell receptor beta chains from the same sample are listed, as sequenced in a study of blood T cell repertoires in COVID-19. Repertoires were generated with immunoSEQ multiplex PCR, while TCRdb's copy carries only in-frame clones and drops some. The top ten hold under 2% of the sample, which has some 460,000 clones, nearly 90% seen once. The sequenced sample consisted of PBMCs or T cells enriched from blood (not recorded which). The receptors come from a woman in her late teens or twenties with acute COVID-19.

V gene TRBV7-2 combines with J gene TRBJ1-1, with 7 bases fitting TRBD1. J was trimmed by 2 bases and V by 6 bases; bases with no gene match: 3. Germline assignment: CDR1 SGHTA and CDR2 FQGNSA. The CDR3 is 13 residues long. The CDR3 protein is CASSRDSNTEAFF. The CDR3 nucleotides are TGTGCCAGCAGTCGGGACAGCAACACTGAAGCTTTCTTT.

This chain connects TRBV27 to TRBJ1-2; tentative D call: TRBD1 (5 bases). The CDR3 has 14 amino acids. The V end lost 8 bases, the J end lost 2 bases, and 15 bases lay between the germline ends. Germline values: CDR1 MNHEY, CDR2 SMNVEV (reference sequence). Here the CDR3 DNA reads TGTGCCAGCCGCACTGCGGCAGGGAACTATGGCTACACCTTC. Translating gives CASRTAAGNYGYTF.

The V and J genes are TRBV9 and TRBJ2-7; D possibly corresponds to TRBD1 (9 bases). There are 22 residues in the CDR3. The ends were cut back, 4 bases at V and 2 bases at J, with 37 bases in the middle. The germline V gene encodes CDR1 SGDLS and CDR2 YYNGEE. The CDR3 here is CASSPTLPGGPPGTGPTYEQYF. Written as DNA, the CDR3 is TGTGCCAGCAGCCCGACCTTGCCGGGGGGGCCGCCCGGGACAGGGCCCACCTACGAGCAGTACTTC.

This chain links TRBV6-5 with TRBJ1-2, with D tentatively TRBD1 (5 bases). The V gene lost 6 bases and the J gene lost 8 bases, with 19 bases spanning the gap. Germline V gives CDR1 MNHEY, CDR2 SVGAGI. There are 14 residues in the CDR3. In DNA, the CDR3 is TGTGCCAGCAGCCCCGGGGGGGACTTCCCGGGCTACACCTTC. Translated, it gives CASSPGGDFPGYTF.

The chain links TRBV27 to TRBJ2-3, with 8 nucleotides matching TRBD2. CDR3 length equals 13 residues. V gave up 0 bases and J gave up 15 bases; unmatched junction bases: 8. From germline, CDR1 is MNHEY and CDR2 SMNVEV (reference sequence). CDR3 amino acids: CASSLSSGGRSYF. The CDR3 DNA is TGTGCCAGCAGTTTATCGTCCGGCGGGAGGTCTTATTTT.